This TCR beta chain was sequenced in a study of breast tumors, draining lymph nodes, adjacent tissues. Study-level results: Luminal-like breast cancer showed significantly higher tumor–nontumor repertoire similarity than basal-like. Tumor T cell lymph node origin was a supported hypothesis, not proven.

Axillary draining lymph nodes of breast cancer patients supplied the node samples. This clonotype came up many times. The antigen is undetermined. TCRdb reprocessed the multiplex PCR reads with MiXCR, giving one entry per CDR3 protein. The sample shows fewer than 200,000 distinct CDR3 sequences, around a third of them seen only once. Trimming cost V 2 bases and J 5 bases, with 17 bases left between them. Germline CDR1 MNHEY, CDR2 SVGAGI. CDR3 length: 16 residues. This TCR was sampled from a female donor with breast cancer. Some clones in this sample may be carry-over from other donors' samples. The sequenced material came from axillary lymph node tissue. The chain links TRBV6-5 to TRBJ2-3, with TRBD1 as a possible D gene (6 bases). CDR3 in DNA: TGTGCCAGCAGTTACGGCCCCAGGGGATTTAGAGATACGCAGTATTTT. Its translation is CASSYGPRGFRDTQYF.